Below are 17 T cell receptor beta chains sequenced from a single sample in a study of blood T cell repertoires in COVID-19. Sequenced by immunoSEQ multiplex PCR; TCRdb stores in-frame clones only, minus some. The data hold about 260,000 clones, with 75% to 95% observed a single time. The sample comprised peripheral blood. The receptors here all came from a person under 35 with COVID-19, enrolled during active disease.

CDR3 sequence: CASSPGQGVGRETQYF. CDR3 coding DNA: TGTGCCAGCAGCCCCGGACAGGGCGTGGGGCGGGAGACCCAGTACTTC. The V and J genes are TRBV5-4 and TRBJ2-5; 8 bases are shared with TRBD1. The CDR3 totals 16 residues. Losses at the gene ends were 4 bases for V and 5 bases for J; bases not matched to a gene: 13. CDR1 SGHNT and CDR2 YYREEE come from the germline V gene (reference sequence).

This CDR3 is CASSLPGSADTQYF. In DNA, the CDR3 is TGCGCCAGCAGCTTGCCGGGGTCGGCGGATACGCAGTATTTT. The rearrangement links TRBV5-1 to TRBJ2-3; perhaps TRBD2 as D (5 bases). V was cut by 1 base and J by 6 bases, with 12 bases left in between. Per the germline V gene, CDR1 is SGHRS and CDR2 is YFSETQ. The CDR3 has 14 amino acids. The full variable domain, its missing parts supplied by reference TRBV5-1 and TRBJ2-3, is KAGVTQTPRYLIKTRGQQVTLSCSPISGHRSVSWYQQTPGQGLQFLFEYFSETQRNKGNFPGRFSGRQFSNSRSEMNVSTLELGDSALYLCASSLPGSADTQYFGPGTRLTVL.

The V and J genes are TRBV6-6 and TRBJ2-7, with TRBD1 identical over 11 bases. This CDR3 spans 15 amino acids. Germline V gives CDR1 MNHNY, CDR2 SVGAGI (reference sequence). The J segment lost 5 bases and the V segment lost 2 bases, leaving 5 bases of the junction unmatched. The CDR3 bases are TGTGCCAGCAGTTACGGAGGACAGGGGGCCCACGAGCAGTACTTC. It translates to CASSYGGQGAHEQYF.

The chain has TRBV11-2 and TRBJ2-1, with 7 bases aligning to TRBD1. Per germline, CDR1 SGHAT and CDR2 FQNNGV. V was clipped by 7 bases and J by 4 bases; unmatched bases: 4. The CDR3 covers 13 residues. CDR3 sequence: CASTPGGYNEQFF. For the CDR3, the DNA is TGTGCCAGCACCCCAGGGGGTTACAATGAGCAGTTCTTC.

This clone appeared once. V usage is TRBV5-5 and J usage is TRBJ1-1, with D possibly matching TRBD1 (6 bases). Trimming pared 2 bases from V and 4 bases from J, leaving 15 bases between. Germline V CDR1 and CDR2: SGHKS, YYEKEE (reference sequence). The CDR3 loop spans 15 amino acids. The CDR3 spells CASSFHRVSGTEAFF. The CDR3 region has the DNA TGTGCCAGCAGCTTTCACAGGGTGTCGGGCACTGAAGCTTTCTTT. The full variable domain, in which reference TRBV5-5 and TRBJ1-1 provide the parts outside the CDR3, is DAGVTQSPTHLIKTRGQQVTLRCSPISGHKSVSWYQQVLGQGPQFIFQYYEKEERGRGNFPDRFSARQFPNYSSELNVNALLLGDSALYLCASSFHRVSGTEAFFGQGTRLTVV.

This chain uses TRBV18 with TRBJ2-1, with 7 bases aligning to TRBD2. Losses at the gene ends were 3 bases for V and 9 bases for J; bases not matched to a gene: 5. Germline lookup yields CDR1 KGHSH and CDR2 LQKENI. There are 13 residues in the CDR3. Here the CDR3 reads CASSPLREGEQFF. The CDR3 DNA follows: TGTGCCAGCTCACCTTTGAGGGAGGGTGAGCAGTTCTTC.

The V call is TRBV7-9, the J call TRBJ2-7; TRBD2 matches 8 bases. The CDR3 is made up of 13 amino acids. Trimming at V came to 3 bases and at J to 5 bases, leaving 3 bases not matched to a gene. Germline assignment: CDR1 SEHNR and CDR2 FQNEAQ (reference sequence). The CDR3 DNA reads as TGTGCCAGCAGCTTGCCAGCGGGAGACGAGCAGTACTTC. Protein sequence: CASSLPAGDEQYF.

The chain couples TRBV3-1 (or the pseudogene TRBV3-2) to TRBJ1-2, with D possibly being TRBD1 (5 bases). Germline V gene data show CDR1 as LGHDT and CDR2 as YNNKEL (reference sequence). Trimming left V 0 bases short and J 7 bases short, with 15 bases between. This CDR3 region has 15 residues. The CDR3 coding sequence is TGTGCCAGCAGCCAAGATCTAGGCAGGGAGGGTGGCTACACCTTC. Its translation is CASSQDLGREGGYTF.

V is TRBV4-2 and J is TRBJ2-3; no definite D call. The V and J ends lost 0 bases and 8 bases respectively, with 9 bases between them. The CDR3 length is 13 residues. CDR1 and CDR2 from the germline V gene are LGHNA and YNFKEQ. The CDR3 nucleotides read TGTGCCAGCAGCCAAGACGAATCGGTTACGCAGTATTTT. Its protein product is CASSQDESVTQYF.

The chain uses TRBV9 and TRBJ2-5; 7 bases are a match to TRBD2. Trimming cost V 7 bases and J 0 bases; bases outside gene matches: 9. The CDR3 totals 15 residues. Germline assignment: CDR1 SGDLS and CDR2 YYNGEE. CDR3 region: CASALQAGNQETQYF. Written as DNA, the CDR3 is TGTGCCAGCGCCTTACAAGCGGGAAACCAAGAGACCCAGTACTTC. Looking up the rest from reference TRBV9 and TRBJ2-5 gives the full variable domain: DSGVTQTPKHLITATGQRVTLRCSPRSGDLSVYWYQQSLDQGLQFLIQYYNGEERAKGNILERFSAQQFPDLHSELNLSSLELGDSALYFCASALQAGNQETQYFGPGTRLLVL.

The genes are TRBV7-6 and TRBJ2-2; 12 nucleotides line up with TRBD1. CDR3 length: 17 amino acids. V dropped 0 bases and J dropped 6; count of bases not matched to a gene: 5. The V gene's germline CDR1 is SGHVS and CDR2 FNYEAQ. CDR3 region: CASSLAGTGGASGELFF. The CDR3 region has the DNA TGTGCCAGCAGCTTAGCTGGGACAGGGGGCGCATCCGGGGAGCTGTTTTTT. The whole variable domain, remainder taken from reference TRBV7-6 and TRBJ2-2, is GAGVSQSPRYKVTKRGQDVALRCDPISGHVSLYWYRQALGQGPEFLTYFNYEAQQDKSGLPNDRFSAERPEGSISTLTIQRTEQRDSAMYRCASSLAGTGGASGELFFGEGSRLTVL.

The V call is TRBV27, the J call TRBJ2-1, with TRBD2 matching 7 bases. The CDR3 has 15 residues. CDR1 is MNHEY, CDR2 SMNVEV, per germline (reference sequence). After removal of 2 bases from V and 3 bases from J, the junction contained 4 bases not matched to a gene. The CDR3 region has the DNA TGTGCCAGCAGTTTACTAGCGGAGGGCTACAATGAGCAGTTCTTC. This gives the protein CASSLLAEGYNEQFF.

V and J are TRBV4-2 and TRBJ2-7; 10 nucleotides align to TRBD2. The CDR3 runs to 15 residues. V shed 1 base and J 5 bases; nucleotides not matched to a gene: 5. Germline V gene data show CDR1 as LGHNA and CDR2 as YNFKEQ. The CDR3 DNA reads TGTGCCAGCAGCCAAGGAACTAGCGGGAATCACGAGCAGTACTTC. Its translation is CASSQGTSGNHEQYF.

The chain has TRBV12-3 or TRBV12-4 and TRBJ1-1, with TRBD1 identical over 7 bases. The CDR3 covers 11 residues. V shed 6 bases, J shed 11 bases, and the junction held 6 bases outside the gene matches. The CDR3 here is CASSLTGRAFF. As DNA, the CDR3 is TGTGCCAGCAGCCTGACAGGGAGGGCTTTCTTT.

In its sample, this clone was seen once. V usage is TRBV5-1 and J usage is TRBJ1-2; 9 bases align to TRBD1. J gave up 8 bases and V 4 bases, and 6 bases lay outside the gene matches. The CDR3 runs 13 residues. Germline loops: CDR1 SGHRS, CDR2 YFSETQ. The CDR3 reads CASSRDRGIGYTF. The CDR3 nucleotides read TGCGCCAGCAGCCGTGACAGGGGGATCGGCTACACCTTC.

The J gene is TRBJ2-1, the V gene TRBV9, with 9 nucleotides matching TRBD2. CDR1 is SGDLS, CDR2 YYNGEE, per germline. The CDR3 loop spans 16 amino acids. V lost 0 bases and J lost 4; bases outside the gene matches: 5. CDR3 nucleotide sequence: TGTGCCAGCAGCGTAGGGGGGCTAGCGGGGTACAATGAGCAGTTCTTC. It translates to CASSVGGLAGYNEQFF.

This sequence joins TRBV5-8 and TRBJ1-6; TRBD1 matches at 10 bases. This CDR3 is 14 amino acids long. V was clipped by 4 bases and J by 12 bases; unmatched bases: 7. Germline-derived CDR1 and CDR2 are SGHTS and YDEGEE. CDR3 sequence: CASSHGTGELPLHF. The CDR3 bases are TGTGCCAGCAGCCACGGGACAGGGGAGTTACCCCTCCACTTT.